This T cell receptor (beta chain) was recorded in a study of cytotoxic CD8 clonotypes in ibrutinib-treated CLL. Across the whole study: Among responders, roughly 24 were partial and 2 complete; after median approximately 68 months, about 15 stayed remitted and 12 progressed. Across samples, productive templates numbered more than 200,000 and productive rearrangements reached 75,000 to 100,000 on average.

Trimming shortened V by 6 bases and J by 7 bases, and 15 bases separated the two germline ends. The CDR3 spans 13 residues. The germline V gene has CDR1 MDHEN and CDR2 SYDVKM. Sequencing was performed with immunoSEQ multiplex PCR; in TCRdb, only in-frame clones are kept and a portion is missing. This table holds some 130,000 clones, 70% to 90% found once. Sequencing was performed on PBMCs, taken after 24 months of ibrutinib treatment. This rearrangement joins TRBV28 to TRBJ2-5; D perhaps matches TRBD1 (5 bases). The TCR was taken from a human donor with chronic lymphocytic leukemia. The CDR3 coding sequence is TGTGCCAGCAGCCGCCAGGGCCCAGGGACCCAGTACTTC. It yields the protein CASSRQGPGTQYF.